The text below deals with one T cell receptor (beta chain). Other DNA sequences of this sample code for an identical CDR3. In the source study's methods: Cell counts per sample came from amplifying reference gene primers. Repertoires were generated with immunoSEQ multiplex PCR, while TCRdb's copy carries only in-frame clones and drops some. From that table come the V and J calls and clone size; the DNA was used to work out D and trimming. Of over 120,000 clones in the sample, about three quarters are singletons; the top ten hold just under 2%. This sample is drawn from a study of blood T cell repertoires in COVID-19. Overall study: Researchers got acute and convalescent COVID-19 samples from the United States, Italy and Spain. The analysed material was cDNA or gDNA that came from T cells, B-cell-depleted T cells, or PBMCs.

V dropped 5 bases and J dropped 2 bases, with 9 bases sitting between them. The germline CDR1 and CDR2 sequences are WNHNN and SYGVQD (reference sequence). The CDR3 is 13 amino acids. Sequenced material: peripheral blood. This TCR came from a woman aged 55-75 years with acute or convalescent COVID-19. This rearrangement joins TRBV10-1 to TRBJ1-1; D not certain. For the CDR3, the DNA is TGCGCCAGCAGTACCCGGGGTAACACTGAAGCTTTCTTT. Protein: CASSTRGNTEAFF.